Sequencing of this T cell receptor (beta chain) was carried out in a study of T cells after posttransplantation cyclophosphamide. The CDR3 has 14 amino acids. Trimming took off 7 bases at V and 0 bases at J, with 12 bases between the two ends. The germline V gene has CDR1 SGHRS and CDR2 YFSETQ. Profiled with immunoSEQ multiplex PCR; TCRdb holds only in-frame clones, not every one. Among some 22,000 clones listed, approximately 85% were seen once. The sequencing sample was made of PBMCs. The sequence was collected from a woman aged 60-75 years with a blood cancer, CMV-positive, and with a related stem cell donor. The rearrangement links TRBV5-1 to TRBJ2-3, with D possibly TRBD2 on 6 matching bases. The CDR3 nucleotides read TGCGCCAGCCGCGGGGCAGGAAGCACAGATACGCAGTATTTT. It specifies CASRGAGSTDTQYF.